The present TCR beta chain was sequenced within a study of blood T cell repertoires in COVID-19. Libraries were prepared by immunoSEQ multiplex PCR; TCRdb keeps only in-frame clonotypes and omits some of them. The sample has 360,000 or so clones, about 90% seen once. This TCR was sampled from a woman in her twenties or thirties who had recovered from COVID-19. The specimen was PBMCs or T cells enriched from blood (not recorded which).

Here the CDR3 DNA reads TGTGCCAGCAGTGCTCCAAAACAGGGCTTCTACGAGCAGTACTTC. Translated: CASSAPKQGFYEQYF. The chain links TRBV27 to TRBJ2-7, with TRBD1 as a possible D gene (6 bases). V was pared by 5 bases and J by 3 bases, with 17 bases between. The CDR3 consists of 15 residues. Germline assignment: CDR1 MNHEY and CDR2 SMNVEV (reference sequence).